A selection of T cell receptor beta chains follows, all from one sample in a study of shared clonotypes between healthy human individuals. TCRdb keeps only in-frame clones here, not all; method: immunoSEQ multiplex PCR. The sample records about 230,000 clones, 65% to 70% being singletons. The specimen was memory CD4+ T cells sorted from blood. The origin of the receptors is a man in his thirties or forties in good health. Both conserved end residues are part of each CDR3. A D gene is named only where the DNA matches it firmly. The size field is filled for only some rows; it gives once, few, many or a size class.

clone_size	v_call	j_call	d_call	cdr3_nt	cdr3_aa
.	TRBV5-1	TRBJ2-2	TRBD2	TGCGCCAGCAGCTTTCGGGAGGGCCGCCCCGGGGAGCTGTTTTTT	CASSFREGRPGELFF
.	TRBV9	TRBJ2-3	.	TGTGCCAGCAGACCTGATAGGGGATGGGACACAGATACGCAGTATTTT	CASRPDRGWDTDTQYF
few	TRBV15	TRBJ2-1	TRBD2	TGTGCCACCAGCAGAGAAAAGGCGGGAGGCGATGAGCAGTTCTTC	CATSREKAGGDEQFF
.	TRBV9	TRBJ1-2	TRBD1	TGTGCCAGCAGCGTAGTAGGGGGGACAGGAGTTGGGGCTAACTATGGCTACACCTTC	CASSVVGGTGVGANYGYTF
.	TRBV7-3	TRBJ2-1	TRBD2	TGTGCCAGCAGCCTAGCGGGGAACCCATACAATGAGCAGTTCTTC	CASSLAGNPYNEQFF
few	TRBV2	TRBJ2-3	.	TGTGCCAGCAGTGGACAGGGCACAGATACGCAGTATTTT	CASSGQGTDTQYF
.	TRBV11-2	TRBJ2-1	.	TGTGCCAGCAGCTCCACGACAGCTTACAATGAGCAGTTCTTC	CASSSTTAYNEQFF
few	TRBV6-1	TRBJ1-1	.	TGTGCCAGCAGAAAGGGGATAAGCACTGAAGCTTTCTTT	CASRKGISTEAFF
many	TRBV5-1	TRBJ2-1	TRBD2	TGCGCCAGCAGCCCATATATGGCTAGCGGGAGGGCCCATGAGCAGTTCTTC	CASSPYMASGRAHEQFF
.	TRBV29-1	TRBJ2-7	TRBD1	TGCAGCGTGACAGGATGGGACAGGGGCGAGCAGTACTTC	CSVTGWDRGEQYF
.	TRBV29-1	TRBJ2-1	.	TGCAGCGTTGAACCCGGGAGTCCCTACAATGAGCAGTTCTTC	CSVEPGSPYNEQFF
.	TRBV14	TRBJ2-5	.	TGTGCCAGCAGCCAAGGGGGGCCTTGGGAGACCCAGTACTTC	CASSQGGPWETQYF
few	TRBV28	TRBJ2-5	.	TGTGCCAGCAGTTTACGTGAGGCGGGGGCAGGTGGGGAGACCCAGTACTTC	CASSLREAGAGGETQYF
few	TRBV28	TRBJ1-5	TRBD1	TGTGCCAGCAGCTCCACGGACAGGGACCAGCCCCAGCATTTT	CASSSTDRDQPQHF
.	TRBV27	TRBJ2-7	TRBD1	TGTGCCAGCAGTTCGACAGGGCTCGAGCAGTACTTC	CASSSTGLEQYF
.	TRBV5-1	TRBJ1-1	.	TGCGCCAGCAGCTTGGGGGGGACCAACACTGAAGCTTTCTTT	CASSLGGTNTEAFF
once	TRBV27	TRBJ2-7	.	TGTGCCAGCAGTTTCTTGGGCCGCGGCGGGTACGAGCAGTACTTC	CASSFLGRGGYEQYF
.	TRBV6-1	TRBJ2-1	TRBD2	TGTGCCAGCAGTGAACTAGCGGGCGGGGAGCAGTTCTTC	CASSELAGGEQFF
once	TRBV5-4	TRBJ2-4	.	TGTGCCAGCAGCTTGGGGTTAGCCAAAAACATTCAGTACTTC	CASSLGLAKNIQYF
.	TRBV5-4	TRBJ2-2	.	TGTGCCAGCAGCCGACCGACTGACACCGGGGAGCTGTTTTTT	CASSRPTDTGELFF
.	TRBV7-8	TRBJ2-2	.	TGTGCCAGCAGGTTAATTCCCGCTGAGACCGGGGAGCTGTTTTTT	CASRLIPAETGELFF
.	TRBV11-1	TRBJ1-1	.	TGTGCCAGCAGCCCTGGTACTGAAGCTTTCTTT	CASSPGTEAFF
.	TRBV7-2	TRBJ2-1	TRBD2	TGTGCCAGCAGTCCGGGACTAGCGGGAGTTAGGTGGTTCTTC	CASSPGLAGVRWFF
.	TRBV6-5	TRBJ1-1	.	TGTGCCAGCAGTTACAGGCTTATGGGAGGGAACACTGAAGCTTTCTTT	CASSYRLMGGNTEAFF
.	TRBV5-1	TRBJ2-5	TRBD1	TGCGCCAGCAGCTTCGACAGGGAAAGGTCCCAGTACTTC	CASSFDRERSQYF
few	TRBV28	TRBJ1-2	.	TGTGCCAGCAGTAGCGCGGGACACCAAAACTATGGCTACACCTTC	CASSSAGHQNYGYTF
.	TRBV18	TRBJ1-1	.	TGTGCCAGCTCACCTAAGGGGGGAACTGAAGCTTTCTTT	CASSPKGGTEAFF
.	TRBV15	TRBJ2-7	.	TGTGCCACCAGCAGAGATATGGGGTGGGAGCAGTACTTC	CATSRDMGWEQYF
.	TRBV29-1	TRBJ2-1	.	TGCAGCGTTGAAAGGGACTACAATGAGCAGTTCTTC	CSVERDYNEQFF
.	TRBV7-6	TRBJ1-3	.	TGTGCCAGCCACCCGAGTGGGACCTCTGGAAACACCATATATTTT	CASHPSGTSGNTIYF
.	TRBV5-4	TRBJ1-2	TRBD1	TGTGCCAGCAGCTCCCTATCGGACAGGGGCGGTTATGGCTACACCTTC	CASSSLSDRGGYGYTF
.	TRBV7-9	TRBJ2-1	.	TGTGCCAGCAGCTTGGGATCCGGAGGCTACAATGAGCAGTTCTTC	CASSLGSGGYNEQFF
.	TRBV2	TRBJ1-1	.	TGTGCCAGCAGTGAAAGGCAGCTTGAAGCTTTCTTT	CASSERQLEAFF
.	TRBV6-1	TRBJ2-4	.	TGTGCCAGCAGTGAAGCGTTCAGGGCGGGATTTGTCTTC	CASSEAFRAGFVF
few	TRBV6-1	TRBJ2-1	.	TGTGCCGGGGCTAGGATGAGATTCAATGAGCAGTTCTTC	CAGARMRFNEQFF
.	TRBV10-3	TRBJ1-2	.	TGTGCGATAAGGGGGGGAGGGCAGCTCACCTATGGCTACACCTTC	CAIRGGGQLTYGYTF
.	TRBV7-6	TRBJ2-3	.	TGTGCCAGCAGCTACCGGCGGGACTCATTCACAGATACGCAGTATTTT	CASSYRRDSFTDTQYF
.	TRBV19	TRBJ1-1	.	TGTGCCAGTAGTTTTCTCCCGGGAGCTGGGGAAGAAGCTTTCTTT	CASSFLPGAGEEAFF
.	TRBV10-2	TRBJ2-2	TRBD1	TGCGCCAGTCAGGGGCGGGACAGGGGCGTCGGGGAGCTGTTTTTT	CASQGRDRGVGELFF
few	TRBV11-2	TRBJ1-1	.	TGTGCCAGCAGCTTTGACAGGAACACTGAAGCTTTCTTT	CASSFDRNTEAFF
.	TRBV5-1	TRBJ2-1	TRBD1	TGCGCCAGCAGCCTGGGGACAGGGGTCATCAATGAGCAGTTCTTC	CASSLGTGVINEQFF
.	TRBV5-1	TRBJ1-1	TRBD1	TGCGCCAGCAGCCGGCTGGGGCGAGGGACAGGGCCAACTGAAGCTTTCTTT	CASSRLGRGTGPTEAFF
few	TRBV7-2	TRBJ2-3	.	TGTGCCAGCAGCCGAGGGGACCTCCCAGATACGCAGTATTTT	CASSRGDLPDTQYF
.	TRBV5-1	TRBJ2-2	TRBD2	TGCGCCAGCAGCCCGGGACTAGCGGGAGTAGGTACCGGGGAGCTGTTTTTT	CASSPGLAGVGTGELFF
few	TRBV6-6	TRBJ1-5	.	TGTGCCAGCAGTTACATGGGTCAGCCCCAGCATTTT	CASSYMGQPQHF
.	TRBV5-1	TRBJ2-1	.	TGCGCCAGCAGCCTGTTAACGGGAGTCAACAATGAGCAGTTCTTC	CASSLLTGVNNEQFF
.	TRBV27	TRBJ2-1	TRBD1	TGTGCCAGCAGTCCCCAAATCCGACAGGGTGCGTACAATGAGCAGTTCTTC	CASSPQIRQGAYNEQFF
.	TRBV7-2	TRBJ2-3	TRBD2	TGTGCCAGCAGTCCTCGGCGGGGGGGAATGGGAAGCACAGATACGCAGTATTTT	CASSPRRGGMGSTDTQYF
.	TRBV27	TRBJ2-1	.	TGTGCCAGCAGTTTTCTTAAGGATAGCGGTCTCGGCAATGAGCAGTTCTTC	CASSFLKDSGLGNEQFF
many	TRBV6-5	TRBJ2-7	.	TGTGCCAGCACTAAACTGGGGGAGCAGTACTTC	CASTKLGEQYF
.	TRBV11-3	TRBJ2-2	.	TGTGCCAGCAGCTTTTTTCGTACCGGGGAGCTGTTTTTT	CASSFFRTGELFF
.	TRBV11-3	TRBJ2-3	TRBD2	TGTGCCAGCAGCCCTTCTAGCGGGAGATCGACAGATACGCAGTATTTT	CASSPSSGRSTDTQYF
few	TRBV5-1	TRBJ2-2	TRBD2	TGCGCCAGCAGTACTATGACTAGCGGGCCCGGGGAGCTGTTTTTT	CASSTMTSGPGELFF
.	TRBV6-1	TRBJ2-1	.	TGTGCCAGCAGTGAATTTGGCGGTTCCTACAATGAGCAGTTCTTC	CASSEFGGSYNEQFF
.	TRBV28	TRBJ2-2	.	TGTGCCAGCAGTTTACCCTTTGCAGCGAGAGGTCTTTATATCGGGGAGCTGTTTTTT	CASSLPFAARGLYIGELFF
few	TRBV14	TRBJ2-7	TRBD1	TGTGCCAGCAGCCAAGATTTAGGGGGCGTCCAAGAGCAGTACTTC	CASSQDLGGVQEQYF
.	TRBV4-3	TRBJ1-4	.	TGCGCCAGCAGCCAAAGGACGGAGTCTAATGAAAAACTGTTTTTT	CASSQRTESNEKLFF